This entry lists 30 T cell receptor beta chains sequenced from one sample in a study of blood T cell repertoires in COVID-19. Here immunoSEQ multiplex PCR was the method, and the copy in TCRdb shows in-frame clones only, minus some. Found here are a few hundred thousand clones, roughly 82% of them singletons; the top ten hold around an eighth. Specimen: peripheral blood. The receptor source for this set is a man older than 75 with acute or convalescent COVID-19.

This clone has a single count. The chain joins TRBV3-1 (or the pseudogene TRBV3-2) to TRBJ2-1; 10 bases are shared with TRBD2. CDR3 size: 13 residues. The germline V gene has CDR1 LGHDT and CDR2 YNNKEL (reference sequence). The ends lost 4 bases at V and 9 bases at J; junction bases unmatched: 3. The CDR3 is CASSPLAGVEQFF. The CDR3 nucleotides read TGTGCCAGCAGCCCTCTAGCGGGAGTTGAGCAGTTCTTC.

This clone came up once. The chain links TRBV7-9 to TRBJ2-3, with TRBD2 matching 13 bases. Unmatched junction bases numbered 7, after V lost 3 bases and J lost 4 bases. Looked up from germline, CDR1 is SEHNR and CDR2 is FQNEAQ (reference sequence). CDR3 length: 17 residues. The CDR3 region is CASSFWTSGGRADTQYF. CDR3 bases: TGTGCCAGCAGCTTCTGGACTAGCGGGGGAAGGGCAGATACGCAGTATTTT. Variable domain in full (rest from reference TRBV7-9 and TRBJ2-3): DTGVSQNPRHKITKRGQNVTFRCDPISEHNRLYWYRQTLGQGPEFLTYFQNEAQLEKSRLLSDRFSAERPKGSFSTLEIQRTEQGDSAMYLCASSFWTSGGRADTQYFGPGTRLTVL.

The chain has TRBV6-6 and TRBJ2-3, with unresolved D. The CDR3 totals 13 residues. Germline V gene data show CDR1 as MNHNY and CDR2 as SVGAGI (reference sequence). Trimming cost V 1 base and J 1 base, with 3 bases left between them. This chain's CDR3 is CASSYLGTDTQYF. The CDR3 DNA is TGTGCCAGCAGTTACTTAGGCACAGATACGCAGTATTTT.

CDR3 nucleotide sequence: TGTGCCAGCAGGGCGACAGGGGGCATCGTCTATGGCTACACCTTC. Residues: CASRATGGIVYGYTF. This chain joins TRBV27 and TRBJ1-2; 10 positions match TRBD1. The J segment lost 4 bases and the V segment lost 6 bases, leaving 8 bases of the junction unmatched. Germline V CDR1 and CDR2: MNHEY, SMNVEV (reference sequence). CDR3 length: 15 amino acids.

The chain joins TRBV14 to TRBJ1-1; D possibly corresponds to TRBD1 (6 bases). The V end lost 5 bases, the J end lost 1 base, and 17 bases lay between the germline ends. This CDR3 is 16 amino acids long. The V gene's germline CDR1 is SGHDN and CDR2 FVKESK. The CDR3 spells CASSETVQGKNTEAFF. The CDR3 DNA is TGTGCCAGCAGCGAAACGGTGCAGGGGAAGAACACTGAAGCTTTCTTT.

The CDR3 region is CASSLVGSQNTEAFF. In DNA, the CDR3 is TGCGCCAGCAGCTTGGTGGGCAGCCAGAACACTGAAGCTTTCTTT. The rearrangement uses TRBV5-1 and TRBJ1-1; D unclear. Germline V gene lookup returns CDR1 SGHRS and CDR2 YFSETQ. CDR3 length equals 15 residues. V lost 0 bases, J lost 1 base, and 10 bases lay in between.

This clone occurred a few times. The chain employs TRBV5-6 and TRBJ1-2; 7 positions match TRBD1. Per the germline V gene, CDR1 is SGHDT and CDR2 is YYEEEE. This CDR3 is 14 amino acids long. J lost 7 bases, V lost 4 bases, and 10 bases had no gene match. CDR3 residues: CASSPGQSYRGYTF. CDR3 coding DNA: TGTGCCAGCAGCCCGGGACAGTCGTACCGTGGCTACACCTTC.

The chain uses TRBV3-1 (or the pseudogene TRBV3-2) and TRBJ2-7, with 7 nucleotides matching TRBD2. V lost 4 bases, J lost 5 bases, and 11 bases stayed unmatched. CDR3 length equals 15 residues. Germline V gives CDR1 LGHDT, CDR2 YNNKEL (reference sequence). CDR3 coding DNA: TGTGCCAGCAGCCCAAATTGGGGGGGGGAGAACGAGCAGTACTTC. This translates into CASSPNWGGENEQYF.

CDR3 coding DNA: TGTGCCAGCAGTCCGGGACAGGGGAACTCCGAGCAGTACTTC. This encodes CASSPGQGNSEQYF. The V and J genes are TRBV9 and TRBJ2-7; 10 bases match TRBD1. The V gene's germline CDR1 is SGDLS and CDR2 YYNGEE. The CDR3 runs to 14 residues. The ends lost 5 bases at V and 6 bases at J; junction bases unmatched: 8. Together with reference TRBV9 and TRBJ2-7, the CDR3 gives the full variable domain: DSGVTQTPKHLITATGQRVTLRCSPRSGDLSVYWYQQSLDQGLQFLIQYYNGEERAKGNILERFSAQQFPDLHSELNLSSLELGDSALYFCASSPGQGNSEQYFGPGTRLTVT.

The rearrangement uses TRBV28 and TRBJ1-2; possibly TRBD1 for D (6 bases). This CDR3 has 13 residues. Germline CDR1 is MDHEN and CDR2 is SYDVKM. V lost 5 bases and J lost 5, with 12 bases in between. CDR3 sequence (DNA): TGTGCCAGCAGTGGGACAACCGTGTATGGCTACACCTTC. It is translated as CASSGTTVYGYTF.

This chain connects TRBV5-5 to TRBJ2-1, with TRBD1 identical over 8 bases. After removal of 0 bases from V and 6 bases from J, the junction contained 5 bases not matched to a gene. The CDR3 has 15 residues. Germline CDR1 and CDR2: SGHKS and YYEKEE (reference sequence). The CDR3 coding sequence is TGTGCCAGCAGCTTGGGGCAGGGGGCGTTCAATGAGCAGTTCTTC. Encoded protein: CASSLGQGAFNEQFF.

The chain joins TRBV3-1 (or the pseudogene TRBV3-2) to TRBJ1-1, with a weak D call TRBD1 (5 bases). Trimming took 1 base from V and 6 from J, leaving 9 bases between them. There are 13 residues in the CDR3. Germline V gene sequence: CDR1 LGHDT, CDR2 YNNKEL (reference sequence). In nucleotides, the CDR3 is TGTGCCAGCAGCCAAGTACGCAGGGCTGAAGCTTTCTTT. Its translation: CASSQVRRAEAFF.

V is TRBV7-8 and J is TRBJ1-1; D gene unclear. The germline V gene encodes CDR1 SGHVS and CDR2 FQNEAQ. V lost 1 base and J lost 11, with 11 bases in between. There are 12 residues in the CDR3. Here the CDR3 DNA reads TGTGCCAGCAGCTTAGATTACTCGGGGGCTTTCTTT. This gives the protein CASSLDYSGAFF.

This chain links TRBV29-1 with TRBJ1-1; D possibly corresponds to TRBD1 (6 bases). CDR1 is SQVTM and CDR2 is ANQGSEA in the germline V gene. V was cut by 5 bases and J by 2 bases, with 12 bases left in between. This CDR3 region has 13 residues. CDR3 DNA sequence: TGCAGCGTTTACCGGGACACCAACACTGAAGCTTTCTTT. Encoded protein: CSVYRDTNTEAFF.

V gene TRBV29-1 combines with J gene TRBJ2-5; 12 nucleotides line up with TRBD2. This CDR3 contains 14 residues. The V gene end was trimmed by 6 bases and the J gene end by 6 bases; junction bases not matched to a gene: 8. Germline V CDR1 and CDR2: SQVTM, ANQGSEA. The CDR3 nucleotides read TGCAGCGTCCCTAGCGGGGGGGCGGCAAAGACCCAGTACTTC. Translated: CSVPSGGAAKTQYF.

CDR3 region: CASSLRTGNYGYTF. CDR3 coding DNA: TGTGCCAGCAGCCTACGGACAGGAAACTATGGCTACACCTTC. The rearrangement links TRBV3-1 (or the pseudogene TRBV3-2) to TRBJ1-2; 7 bases fit TRBD1. Germline V lookup: CDR1 LGHDT, CDR2 YNNKEL (reference sequence). Germline trimming cut 4 bases from V and 2 bases from J; bases unmatched to any gene: 4. The CDR3 consists of 14 residues.

The chain employs TRBV19 and TRBJ1-5, with D maybe TRBD1 (6 bases). V dropped 5 bases and J dropped 6 bases, with 11 bases sitting between them. This CDR3 is 13 amino acids long. CDR1 and CDR2 from the germline V gene are LNHDA and SQIVND (reference sequence). The CDR3 here is CASSDTGSQPQHF. Written as DNA, the CDR3 is TGTGCCAGTAGTGATACAGGGAGTCAGCCCCAGCATTTT.

The chain is built from TRBV2 and TRBJ1-5, with D unresolved. The germline V gene encodes CDR1 SNHLY and CDR2 FYNNEI. With 5 bases removed from V and 9 bases from J, the gap between germline ends came to 14 bases. The CDR3 sequence is 13 residues long. CDR3: CASSLTASWPQHF. For the CDR3, the DNA is TGTGCCAGCAGTCTAACAGCCTCCTGGCCCCAGCATTTT.

The V call is TRBV19, the J call TRBJ2-5; a weak D match, TRBD2 (5 bases). The germline V and J ends were trimmed by 1 base and 5 bases, with 11 bases remaining between them. The CDR3 is 14 amino acids. The germline V gene has CDR1 LNHDA and CDR2 SQIVND (reference sequence). The CDR3 loop reads CASSIAHGGETQYF. CDR3 in DNA: TGTGCCAGTAGTATAGCTCACGGCGGGGAGACCCAGTACTTC.

The chain links TRBV7-3 to TRBJ1-1, with 7 positions matching TRBD1. CDR1 and CDR2 (germline): SGHTA, FQGTGA. This CDR3 comprises 15 residues. V shed 4 bases and J 1 base; nucleotides not matched to a gene: 6. Written as DNA, the CDR3 is TGTGCCAGCAGCTCTTCGGGACAGTCGAACACTGAAGCTTTCTTT. It specifies CASSSSGQSNTEAFF.

The V and J genes are TRBV20-1 and TRBJ2-1; possibly TRBD1 for D (6 bases). V was shortened by 3 bases and J by 7 bases, with 7 bases between the two germline ends. Germline V lookup: CDR1 DFQATT, CDR2 SNEGSKA (reference sequence). This CDR3 has 11 residues. CDR3: CSASQGNEQFF. The DNA for the CDR3 is TGCAGTGCTAGTCAGGGGAATGAGCAGTTCTTC.

V gene TRBV6-2 or TRBV6-3 combines with J gene TRBJ2-5; 9 bases map to TRBD1. Per germline, CDR1 MNHEY and CDR2 SVGEGT. Unmatched junction bases numbered 6, after V lost 3 bases and J lost 1 base. This CDR3 has 16 amino acids. In nucleotides, the CDR3 is TGTGCCAGCAGTTATTACGGGACAGGGACCCAAGAGACCCAGTACTTC. Encoded protein: CASSYYGTGTQETQYF.

This clone was detected a few times. The V gene is TRBV20-1, the J gene TRBJ1-1; D gene uncertain. Trimming cost V 6 bases and J 10 bases, with 15 bases left between them. From germline, CDR1 is DFQATT and CDR2 SNEGSKA (reference sequence). CDR3 size: 11 residues. For the CDR3, the DNA is TGCAGTGCCAAGGAGGTCTATGGAGCTTTCTTT. Its translation is CSAKEVYGAFF.

This rearrangement joins TRBV29-1 to TRBJ2-3; the match to TRBD2 covers 10 bases. The CDR3 consists of 15 residues. J lost 3 bases, V lost 4 bases, and 7 bases had no gene match. The germline CDR1 and CDR2 sequences are SQVTM and ANQGSEA. The CDR3: CSVAAGLARTDTQYF. The CDR3 DNA sequence: TGCAGCGTTGCCGCGGGACTAGCGAGGACAGATACGCAGTATTTT.

This chain uses TRBV11-1 with TRBJ2-1; D not resolved. The CDR3 loop spans 15 amino acids. Per germline, CDR1 SGHAT and CDR2 FQDESV (reference sequence). V gave up 2 bases and J gave up 0 bases, with 8 bases separating them. The CDR3 sequence is CASSLRRSSYNEQFF. The CDR3 DNA sequence: TGTGCCAGCAGCTTAAGGAGAAGCTCCTACAATGAGCAGTTCTTC. Together with reference TRBV11-1 and TRBJ2-1, the CDR3 gives the full variable domain: EAEVAQSPRYKITEKSQAVAFWCDPISGHATLYWYRQILGQGPELLVQFQDESVVDDSQLPKDRFSAERLKGVDSTLKIQPAELGDSAMYLCASSLRRSSYNEQFFGPGTRLTVL.

The chain combines TRBV7-9 with TRBJ2-3, with 9 bases that match TRBD2. V lost 2 bases to trimming and J lost 6 bases; unmatched junction nucleotides: 12. This CDR3 has 17 residues. CDR1 is SEHNR and CDR2 is FQNEAQ in the germline V gene (reference sequence). The CDR3 DNA follows: TGTGCCAGCAGCTTACCCGTAGCGGGGGTCCACGGGGATACGCAGTATTTT. Amino acids: CASSLPVAGVHGDTQYF. The full variable domain, completed using reference TRBV7-9 and TRBJ2-3, is DTGVSQNPRHKITKRGQNVTFRCDPISEHNRLYWYRQTLGQGPEFLTYFQNEAQLEKSRLLSDRFSAERPKGSFSTLEIQRTEQGDSAMYLCASSLPVAGVHGDTQYFGPGTRLTVL.

The chain has TRBV19 and TRBJ1-1; possible D gene TRBD1, 5 bases. Germline CDR1 reads LNHDA; CDR2 reads SQIVND (reference sequence). This CDR3 is 16 amino acids long. Between the trimmed V and J ends, which lost 0 bases and 1 base, there was a span of 12 bases. The CDR3 nucleotides are TGTGCCAGTAGTATAGATTTGGGCAGGGCGAACACTGAAGCTTTCTTT. It encodes CASSIDLGRANTEAFF. Complete variable domain (other parts from reference TRBV19 and TRBJ1-1): DGGITQSPKYLFRKEGQNVTLSCEQNLNHDAMYWYRQDPGQGLRLIYYSQIVNDFQKGDIAEGYSVSREKKESFPLTVTSAQKNPTAFYLCASSIDLGRANTEAFFGQGTRLTVV.

This clone is a singleton in its sample. V gene TRBV6-6 combines with J gene TRBJ2-2; 10 bases match TRBD1. V was pared by 0 bases and J by 6 bases, with 4 bases of the junction left unmatched. Germline V gene data show CDR1 as MNHNY and CDR2 as SVGAGI (reference sequence). The CDR3 loop spans 16 amino acids. For the CDR3, the DNA is TGTGCCAGCAGTTACTCCACGGGACAGGGGCCCGGGGAGCTGTTTTTT. It specifies CASSYSTGQGPGELFF.

This chain's CDR3 is CASSIGRNNSPLHF. CDR3 DNA sequence: TGTGCCAGTAGTATTGGCAGAAATAATTCACCCCTCCACTTT. The chain employs TRBV19 and TRBJ1-6; D uncertain. This CDR3 has 14 amino acids. Between the trimmed V and J ends, which lost 3 bases and 5 bases, there was a span of 8 bases. Looked up from germline, CDR1 is LNHDA and CDR2 is SQIVND (reference sequence).

This clone occurred a few times. This chain links TRBV6-5 with TRBJ1-2, with D possibly being TRBD1 (5 bases). Per germline, CDR1 MNHEY and CDR2 SVGAGI. This CDR3 is built from 13 residues. V lost 2 bases and J 8 bases, leaving 12 bases between the germline ends. Here the CDR3 reads CASSYTPGHGYTF. DNA of the CDR3: TGTGCCAGCAGTTACACTCCAGGACACGGCTACACCTTC.